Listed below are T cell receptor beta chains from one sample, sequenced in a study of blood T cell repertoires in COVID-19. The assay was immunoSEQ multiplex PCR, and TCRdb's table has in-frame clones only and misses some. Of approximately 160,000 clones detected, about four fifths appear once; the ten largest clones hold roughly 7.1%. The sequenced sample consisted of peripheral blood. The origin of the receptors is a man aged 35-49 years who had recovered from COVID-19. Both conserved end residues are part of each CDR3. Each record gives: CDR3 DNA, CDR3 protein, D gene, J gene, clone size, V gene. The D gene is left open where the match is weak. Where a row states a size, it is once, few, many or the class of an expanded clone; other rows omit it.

DNA: TGTGCCAGCAGCTTAGGGACTAGTGGGAACACCGGGGAGCTGTTTTTT
CDR3: CASSLGTSGNTGELFF
D: -
J: TRBJ2-2
size: -
V: TRBV13

DNA: TGTGCCAGCAGTTTAGCCGGGTCTGGGGCCAACGTCCTGACTTTC
CDR3: CASSLAGSGANVLTF
D: -
J: TRBJ2-6
size: -
V: TRBV28

DNA: TGTGCCAGCAGTATAAACAGGGAGACCCAGCATTTT
CDR3: CASSINRETQHF
D: -
J: TRBJ1-5
size: -
V: TRBV12-3/TRBV12-4

DNA: TGTGCCAGCAGTTACTCCAGGGTAGCCGGGGAGCTGTTTTTT
CDR3: CASSYSRVAGELFF
D: -
J: TRBJ2-2
size: -
V: TRBV6-5

DNA: TGTGCCATCAGTGTGACAGGGGCGAGGGGTACGCAGTATTTT
CDR3: CAISVTGARGTQYF
D: TRBD1
J: TRBJ2-3
size: -
V: TRBV10-3

DNA: TGTGCCATCAGTGAACAGGGGACCTCCTACGAGCAGTACTTC
CDR3: CAISEQGTSYEQYF
D: TRBD1
J: TRBJ2-7
size: -
V: TRBV10-3

DNA: TGTGCCAGTCACACAGGGGACTTGAACACTGAAGCTTTCTTT
CDR3: CASHTGDLNTEAFF
D: TRBD1
J: TRBJ1-1
size: -
V: TRBV19

DNA: TGCGCCAGCAGCTTGGGAGGGAGCTCCTACAATGAGCAGTTCTTC
CDR3: CASSLGGSSYNEQFF
D: -
J: TRBJ2-1
size: -
V: TRBV5-1

DNA: TGTGCCAGCAGCTTGGAGATGGCGGTGAGCTCTGGAAACACCATATATTTT
CDR3: CASSLEMAVSSGNTIYF
D: -
J: TRBJ1-3
size: few
V: TRBV7-9

DNA: TGTGCCAGCAGCCAAGGGGGAGCCTACGAGCAGTACTTC
CDR3: CASSQGGAYEQYF
D: -
J: TRBJ2-7
size: -
V: TRBV4-2

DNA: TGTGCCAGCAGTTTCGGACAGTCGAAGAACACTGAAGCTTTCTTT
CDR3: CASSFGQSKNTEAFF
D: -
J: TRBJ1-1
size: -
V: TRBV6-6

DNA: TGCGCCAGCAGCTTCGGCGCTAGCGGCCCAACTCAGCAGTTCTTC
CDR3: CASSFGASGPTQQFF
D: TRBD2
J: TRBJ2-1
size: -
V: TRBV5-1

DNA: TGTGCCAGCAGTAAAACCGGGACACAACTCTCTGGGGCCAACGTCCTGACTTTC
CDR3: CASSKTGTQLSGANVLTF
D: -
J: TRBJ2-6
size: -
V: TRBV6-4

DNA: TGTGCCATCAGTGACAAGCGGGAGGTTGGCACAGATACGCAGTATTTT
CDR3: CAISDKREVGTDTQYF
D: TRBD2
J: TRBJ2-3
size: once
V: TRBV10-3

DNA: TGTGCCAGCAGCTTGATAGCGGGGGCCCCAGATACGCAGTATTTT
CDR3: CASSLIAGAPDTQYF
D: TRBD2
J: TRBJ2-3
size: -
V: TRBV7-2

DNA: TGTGCCAGCAGTTTAAAGGGACACACGCAGTATTTT
CDR3: CASSLKGHTQYF
D: -
J: TRBJ2-3
size: -
V: TRBV28

DNA: TGTGCCAGCAGCTTGACATCTACTAATGAAAAACTGTTTTTT
CDR3: CASSLTSTNEKLFF
D: -
J: TRBJ1-4
size: few
V: TRBV11-3

DNA: TGTGCCATCAGTGAAGGGGGCTACGAGCAGTACTTC
CDR3: CAISEGGYEQYF
D: -
J: TRBJ2-7
size: -
V: TRBV10-3

DNA: TGTGCCACCGCCGGGACAGGGGGACATGGCTACACCTTC
CDR3: CATAGTGGHGYTF
D: TRBD1
J: TRBJ1-2
size: -
V: TRBV24-1

DNA: TGTGCCAGCTTAGAAGGGGGCGCGAACACTGAAGCTTTCTTT
CDR3: CASLEGGANTEAFF
D: TRBD1
J: TRBJ1-1
size: -
V: TRBV28

DNA: TGTGCCAGCTCCCCAGGGCATGAAGCTTTCTTT
CDR3: CASSPGHEAFF
D: -
J: TRBJ1-1
size: once
V: TRBV18

DNA: TGTGCCAGCAGTTTGGGGGGTGGGGATGAGCAGTTCTTC
CDR3: CASSLGGGDEQFF
D: -
J: TRBJ2-1
size: -
V: TRBV12-3/TRBV12-4

DNA: TGTGCCAGCAGAGTAGGGGCGTACAATGAGCAGTTCTTC
CDR3: CASRVGAYNEQFF
D: -
J: TRBJ2-1
size: -
V: TRBV12-3/TRBV12-4

DNA: TGTGCCAGCAATCGAGGGGGCGCGGGGGAGACCCAGTACTTC
CDR3: CASNRGGAGETQYF
D: -
J: TRBJ2-5
size: -
V: TRBV2

DNA: TGTGCCAGCAGCTTAGACTACAACACTGAAGCTTTCTTT
CDR3: CASSLDYNTEAFF
D: -
J: TRBJ1-1
size: few
V: TRBV7-2